This T cell receptor (beta chain) was found in a study of T cells in women clearing cervical HPV infection. Turning to the study itself: Cases' blood sampling followed lesion detection by median roughly 150 days (90 to 200).

Worth noting for this clone: The read finishes 3 residues shy of the CDR3 end, and the germline J gene is used to complete it.

All participants had a single incident cervical HPV16 infection, and prevalent HPV16 infections were excluded. The CDR3 totals 15 residues. The ends were cut back, 1 base at V and 4 bases at J, with 13 bases in the middle. Germline V CDR1 and CDR2: MNHNS, SASEGT. The data were produced by immunoSEQ multiplex PCR, yet TCRdb's version contains in-frame clones alone and is incomplete. Its listing shows roughly 30,000 clones. The sequenced sample was blood buffy coat. The rearrangement uses TRBV6-1 and TRBJ1-2; D gene uncertain. This TCR was sampled from a woman between 18 and 70 years old with a cervical HPV16 infection that either progressed to CIN3+ or cleared (not recorded which). CDR3 sequence: CASSEGVWRSYGYTF. CDR3 DNA (partial): TGTGCCAGCAGTGAAGGGGTATGGCGGAGCTATGGC.